There are a few counts of the clone carrying this T cell receptor (beta chain). The antigen remains undetermined. V lost 2 bases and J lost 4, with 13 bases in between. The CDR3 totals 15 residues. Germline V gene sequence: CDR1 KGHDR, CDR2 SFDVKD. The sample is drawn from a study of post-analysis software for immune sequencing data. At the level of the study: Included courses were relapsing-remitting and secondary progressive multiple sclerosis; progressive-relapsing multiple sclerosis was also included.

cDNA libraries for TCR beta contained unique molecular identifiers. One entry per CDR3 protein, called by TCRdb with MiXCR from the PCR reads. The table records about 430,000 distinct CDR3 sequences, 35% to 45% of them present only once. Overall study results and limits: Among a handful of TRBV segments more frequent in patients than controls were TRBV5-6, TRBV5-1 and TRBV20-1. Diversity measured as normalized Chao1 was significantly lower in multiple sclerosis patients than in controls.

Source material: blood. The source is a girl aged 2 to 9 with multiple sclerosis. V usage is TRBV24-1 and J usage is TRBJ1-2; tentative D call: TRBD1 (5 bases). CDR3 residues: CATSDSPSGGYGYTF. The CDR3 coding sequence is TGTGCCACCAGTGATTCCCCCTCTGGGGGCTATGGCTACACCTTC.